One and the same sample provided the 15 T cell receptor beta chains below, sequenced in a study of regulatory T cells. These receptors have no known antigen. Study-wide points: In CD3G-deficient patients, conventional CD4+ T cells were enriched for hydrophobic CDR3 residues at positions 6 and 7.

The PCR used 52 TRBV and 13 TRBJ primers. Profiled with immunoSEQ multiplex PCR; TCRdb holds only in-frame clones, not every one. The sample lists some 29,000 clones; about 90% were seen once. Sequenced sample: conventional CD4+ T cells sorted from blood. The source is a person aged 18 to 35 with CD3G deficiency.

This clone turned up a few times. The V gene is TRBV18, the J gene TRBJ2-1; 8 bases match TRBD1. This CDR3 comprises 15 residues. With 2 bases clipped from V and 3 bases from J, the junction kept 3 bases outside the gene matches. CDR1 is KGHSH and CDR2 is LQKENI in the germline V gene. CDR3 DNA sequence: TGTGCCAGCTCACCAATTGGACAGGGCTACAATGAGCAGTTCTTC. Amino acids: CASSPIGQGYNEQFF.

The chain uses TRBV5-1 and TRBJ1-1, with D unclear. Trimming cost V 0 bases and J 5 bases, with 17 bases left between them. From germline, CDR1 is SGHRS and CDR2 YFSETQ. This CDR3 is 16 amino acids long. The CDR3 nucleotides are TGCGCCAGCAGCTTGGGTCGCGCGGGCGCGCATACTGAAGCTTTCTTT. Translated, it gives CASSLGRAGAHTEAFF. The complete variable domain, with remaining parts taken from reference TRBV5-1 and TRBJ1-1, reads KAGVTQTPRYLIKTRGQQVTLSCSPISGHRSVSWYQQTPGQGLQFLFEYFSETQRNKGNFPGRFSGRQFSNSRSEMNVSTLELGDSALYLCASSLGRAGAHTEAFFGQGTRLTVV.

A few counts support this clone. The rearrangement uses TRBV6-5 and TRBJ1-6; TRBD1 is a possible D gene (5 bases). Germline-derived CDR1 and CDR2 are MNHEY and SVGAGI. With 5 bases removed from V and 4 bases from J, the gap between germline ends came to 9 bases. This CDR3 has 14 residues. The DNA of the CDR3 is TGTGCCAGCAGTCTGACAGCTTATAATTCACCCCTCCACTTT. This codes for CASSLTAYNSPLHF.

The V and J genes are TRBV6-1 and TRBJ2-7, with D perhaps being TRBD1 or TRBD2 (5 bases each). CDR1 is MNHNS, CDR2 SASEGT, per germline. There are 11 residues in the CDR3. V dropped 8 bases and J dropped 3 bases, with 8 bases sitting between them. The CDR3 coding sequence is TGTGCCAGCTTTGGGGGCTACGAGCAGTACTTC. This sequence encodes CASFGGYEQYF.

The rearrangement joins TRBV28 to TRBJ2-5, with 8 bases that match TRBD1. The CDR3 extends over 13 amino acids. The trim removed 3 bases at V and 5 bases at J, leaving 2 bases unmatched. The V gene's germline CDR1 is MDHEN and CDR2 SYDVKM. The CDR3 loop reads CASSLAGGETQYF. The DNA of the CDR3 is TGTGCCAGCAGTTTGGCAGGGGGCGAGACCCAGTACTTC.

The chain is built from TRBV19 and TRBJ1-5; TRBD1 matches at 8 bases. V shed 5 bases, J shed 4 bases, and the junction held 1 base outside the gene matches. CDR1 is LNHDA and CDR2 is SQIVND in the germline V gene (reference sequence). This CDR3 is 13 amino acids long. For the CDR3, the DNA is TGTGCCAGTAGTCGACAGGGGAATCAGCCCCAGCATTTT. As protein: CASSRQGNQPQHF.

The table lists this clone with a few counts. This sequence joins TRBV7-9 and TRBJ2-7; 7 bases match TRBD1. J lost 6 bases, V lost 3 bases, and 2 bases had no gene match. This CDR3 is 12 amino acids long. The germline V gene has CDR1 SEHNR and CDR2 FQNEAQ (reference sequence). The CDR3: CASSFRDSEQYF. CDR3 nucleotides: TGTGCCAGCAGCTTCCGGGACAGCGAGCAGTACTTC.

The genes are TRBV6-1 and TRBJ1-2, with D unclear. The CDR3 has 13 residues. Trimming pared 8 bases from V and 7 bases from J, leaving 17 bases between. CDR1 and CDR2 from the germline V gene are MNHNS and SASEGT. CDR3: CASATSGGIGYTF. DNA of the CDR3: TGTGCCAGCGCTACGTCCGGCGGCATTGGCTACACCTTC.

V and J are TRBV6-1 and TRBJ1-1, with 7 bases aligning to TRBD1. CDR3 length equals 13 residues. The V segment lost 6 bases and the J segment 4 bases; nucleotides outside the gene matches: 5. Germline V gene data show CDR1 as MNHNS and CDR2 as SASEGT. This CDR3 is CASSGRGVTEAFF. CDR3 bases: TGTGCCAGCAGCGGCAGGGGGGTCACTGAAGCTTTCTTT.

The rearrangement uses TRBV28 and TRBJ2-1, with 8 bases identical to TRBD1. CDR1 and CDR2 from the germline V gene are MDHEN and SYDVKM. With V trimmed by 6 bases and J by 2 bases, 9 bases remained unmatched. The CDR3 runs 16 residues. The CDR3 coding sequence is TGTGCCAGCAGCCAACCCGGACAGGGAGCCTACAATGAGCAGTTCTTC. Amino acid sequence: CASSQPGQGAYNEQFF.

The chain joins TRBV10-3 to TRBJ1-5; perhaps TRBD1 as D (5 bases). Germline CDR1 ENHRY, CDR2 SYGVKD. The CDR3 has 14 amino acids. Trimming removed 8 bases at V and 4 bases at J, with 15 bases between. This chain's CDR3 is CAISPYAGNQPQHF. In DNA, the CDR3 is TGTGCCATCTCTCCCTATGCAGGGAATCAGCCCCAGCATTTT.

The rearrangement uses TRBV7-2 and TRBJ2-1; 7 bases map to TRBD1. From germline, CDR1 is SGHTA and CDR2 FQGNSA. V lost 5 bases, J lost 7 bases, and 5 bases stayed unmatched. The length of the CDR3 is 13 residues. CDR3 nucleotides: TGTGCCAGCAGCCGGGACAGACCGAATGAGCAGTTCTTC. Its translation: CASSRDRPNEQFF.

The J gene is TRBJ1-5, the V gene TRBV28; D is possibly TRBD1 (6 bases). The germline V gene has CDR1 MDHEN and CDR2 SYDVKM. Trimming removed 8 bases at V and 2 bases at J, with 22 bases between. The CDR3 has 17 residues. Here the CDR3 DNA reads TGTGCCAGCTCCCCCTCAGGGGCCGGGGGTGGCAATCAGCCCCAGCATTTT. It specifies CASSPSGAGGGNQPQHF.

The gene calls are TRBV6-1 and TRBJ1-2, with TRBD1 matching over 7 bases. CDR3 length: 13 residues. J gave up 5 bases and V 6 bases, and 6 bases lay outside the gene matches. The germline gives CDR1 MNHNS, CDR2 SASEGT. The chain's CDR3 is CASRQGGVYGYTF. CDR3 DNA: TGTGCCAGCAGGCAGGGGGGGGTTTATGGCTACACCTTC.

A few counts support this clone. J is TRBJ1-5 and V is TRBV2, with D possibly TRBD1 on 6 matching bases. Germline CDR1 is SNHLY and CDR2 is FYNNEI. This CDR3 has 15 residues. Between the trimmed V and J ends, which lost 2 bases and 4 bases, there was a span of 12 bases. CDR3 in amino acids: CASSESGGANQPQHF. In DNA form, the CDR3 reads TGTGCCAGCAGTGAATCGGGGGGCGCAAATCAGCCCCAGCATTTT.